The 20 T cell receptor beta chains below come from one sample, sequenced in a study of control samples from healthy donors and cancer patients. This table comes from immunoSEQ multiplex PCR, and its TCRdb copy is limited to in-frame clones, with some not included. The table lists over 100,000 clones, around 89% of them singletons. The sequenced sample consisted of blood. The receptors here all came from a woman in her forties or fifties in good health.

This clone was seen only once. V is TRBV2 and J is TRBJ2-7, with 8 bases that match TRBD2. Trimming at V came to 8 bases and at J to 3 bases, leaving 21 bases not matched to a gene. CDR1 and CDR2 (germline): SNHLY, FYNNEI. The CDR3 runs to 18 residues. The CDR3 protein is CASEEGSGASGYGYEQYV. The CDR3 DNA reads as TGTGCCAGCGAGGAGGGGAGTGGGGCTAGCGGGTATGGCTACGAGCAGTACGTC.

The gene calls are TRBV5-4 and TRBJ2-7, with D possibly being TRBD2 (5 bases). Trimming shortened V by 7 bases and J by 6 bases, and 17 bases separated the two germline ends. Germline values: CDR1 SGHNT, CDR2 YYREEE (reference sequence). The CDR3 is made up of 13 amino acids. Written as DNA, the CDR3 is TGTGCCAGCGAGGGCAGAGCCTCGGGCGAGCAGTACTTC. It encodes CASEGRASGEQYF. Complete variable domain (other parts from reference TRBV5-4 and TRBJ2-7): ETGVTQSPTHLIKTRGQQVTLRCSSQSGHNTVSWYQQALGQGPQFIFQYYREEENGRGNFPPRFSGLQFPNYSSELNVNALELDDSALYLCASEGRASGEQYFGPGTRLTVT.

The chain uses TRBV7-3 and TRBJ1-1; TRBD1 agrees at 7 bases. The CDR3 covers 16 residues. CDR1 is SGHTA and CDR2 is FQGTGA in the germline V gene. The V gene end was trimmed by 0 bases and the J gene end by 8 bases; junction bases not matched to a gene: 12. CDR3 coding DNA: TGTGCCAGCAGCTTAACGGGCCCCGGGCAGGGGGGAGAAGCTTTCTTT. Its protein product is CASSLTGPGQGGEAFF.

The rearrangement links TRBV20-1 to TRBJ1-5, with a weak D call TRBD1 (5 bases). The CDR3 is 14 amino acids. Germline-derived CDR1 and CDR2 are DFQATT and SNEGSKA (reference sequence). V was trimmed by 3 bases and J by 4 bases, leaving 13 bases between them. The CDR3: CSASGQGLNQPQHF. The CDR3 coding sequence is TGCAGTGCTAGTGGGCAGGGCTTAAATCAGCCCCAGCATTTT.

V usage is TRBV2 and J usage is TRBJ1-6, with D uncertain. This CDR3 comprises 18 residues. CDR1 and CDR2 from the germline V gene are SNHLY and FYNNEI. V lost 7 bases, J lost 0 bases, and 19 bases lay in between. The CDR3 spells CASMGLDVYLSYNSPLHF. CDR3 DNA sequence: TGTGCCAGCATGGGCCTAGACGTCTACCTCTCCTATAATTCACCCCTCCACTTT.

The chain carries TRBV9 and TRBJ2-3; tentatively, D is TRBD1 or TRBD2 (7 bases each). The CDR3 extends over 16 amino acids. V was cut by 2 bases and J by 1 base, with 14 bases left in between. Per germline, CDR1 SGDLS and CDR2 YYNGEE. CDR3 loop: CASSVHRGGGTDTQYF. CDR3 in DNA: TGTGCCAGCAGCGTTCACAGGGGAGGGGGCACAGATACGCAGTATTTT.

V is TRBV4-1 and J is TRBJ1-2, with 12 bases matching TRBD1. Germline CDR1 MGHRA, CDR2 YSYEKL. The V gene end was trimmed by 1 base and the J gene end by 6 bases; junction bases not matched to a gene: 6. The CDR3 consists of 16 residues. In DNA form, the CDR3 reads TGCGCCAGCAGCCAAGCGGGGACAGGGGGCCTCGATGGCTACACCTTC. This gives the protein CASSQAGTGGLDGYTF.

The chain carries TRBV6-5 and TRBJ1-2; unclear D gene. This CDR3 contains 13 residues. Germline lookup yields CDR1 MNHEY and CDR2 SVGAGI. Trimming removed 2 bases from V and 8 bases from J, with 12 bases in between. This chain's CDR3 is CASSYNDITGYTF. The CDR3 DNA follows: TGTGCCAGCAGTTACAACGACATTACCGGCTACACCTTC.

This clone was picked up many times. This chain uses TRBV13 with TRBJ1-4, with unresolved D. The V gene's germline CDR1 is PRHDT and CDR2 FYEKMQ (reference sequence). The V gene lost 2 bases and the J gene lost 8 bases, with 12 bases spanning the gap. This CDR3 has 14 residues. The CDR3 coding sequence is TGTGCCAGCAGCTTATTAGGAATGAGAGAAAAACTGTTTTTT. Translating gives CASSLLGMREKLFF. The complete variable domain, with remaining parts taken from reference TRBV13 and TRBJ1-4, reads AAGVIQSPRHLIKEKRETATLKCYPIPRHDTVYWYQQGPGQDPQFLISFYEKMQSDKGSIPDRFSAQQFSDYHSELNMSSLELGDSALYFCASSLLGMREKLFFGSGTQLSVL.

The chain has TRBV29-1 and TRBJ1-1; D is ambiguous. The CDR3 is made up of 14 amino acids. V lost 5 bases and J lost 1, with 14 bases in between. Germline CDR1 is SQVTM and CDR2 is ANQGSEA. DNA for the CDR3: TGCAGCGTTCAATCTAGATGGGGGAACACTGAAGCTTTCTTT. It translates to CSVQSRWGNTEAFF.

About this clone itself: The same CDR3 is also encoded by other DNA sequences in this sample. V usage is TRBV5-6 and J usage is TRBJ1-1; unclear D gene. The V and J ends lost 0 bases and 1 base respectively, with 7 bases between them. Germline CDR1 SGHDT, CDR2 YYEEEE. The CDR3 has 14 amino acids. Here the CDR3 reads CASSLVPGNTEAFF. The CDR3 region has the DNA TGTGCCAGCAGCTTGGTCCCAGGGAACACTGAAGCTTTCTTT.

The chain employs TRBV24-1 and TRBJ1-2; tentative D call: TRBD1 (6 bases). Germline CDR1 reads KGHDR; CDR2 reads SFDVKD. V was trimmed by 0 bases and J by 13 bases, leaving 8 bases between them. The CDR3 extends over 11 amino acids. The CDR3 DNA reads TGTGCCACCAGTGATTTGCAGGGGTTCACCTTC. Its protein is CATSDLQGFTF.

The V call is TRBV7-8, the J call TRBJ1-3; unclear D gene. The CDR3 consists of 11 residues. Trimming shortened V by 5 bases and J by 4 bases, and 3 bases separated the two germline ends. CDR1 and CDR2 (germline): SGHVS, FQNEAQ. CDR3 amino acids: CASSPGNTIYF. CDR3 nucleotides: TGTGCCAGCAGCCCCGGAAACACCATATATTTT.

The genes are TRBV6-6 and TRBJ1-2; the D is unclear. The CDR3 spans 13 residues. Per the germline V gene, CDR1 is MNHNY and CDR2 is SVGAGI (reference sequence). The germline V and J ends were trimmed by 4 bases and 5 bases, with 11 bases remaining between them. The chain's CDR3 is CASSSNSQYGYTF. CDR3 sequence (DNA): TGTGCCAGCAGTTCAAACAGTCAGTATGGCTACACCTTC.

The chain uses TRBV10-1 and TRBJ2-7, with D possibly being TRBD2 (6 bases). Trimming left V 7 bases short and J 0 bases short, with 13 bases between. The CDR3 has 14 residues. Germline V CDR1 and CDR2: WNHNN, SYGVQD (reference sequence). This chain's CDR3 is CASMWGESSYEQYV. The CDR3 DNA reads TGCGCCAGCATGTGGGGGGAAAGCTCCTACGAGCAGTACGTC.

The chain combines TRBV7-9 with TRBJ1-1, with unresolved D. This CDR3 has 11 residues. Trimming left V 5 bases short and J 6 bases short, with 7 bases between. Germline lookup yields CDR1 SEHNR and CDR2 FQNEAQ (reference sequence). As DNA, the CDR3 is TGTGCCAGCAGCCCGGGCCCTGAAGCTTTCTTT. Amino acids: CASSPGPEAFF.

In its sample, this clone was seen a few times. The CDR3 region has the DNA TGTGCCAGCAGCCATAAGACAGCGGGGGGTGGAGGCGAGCAGTTCTTC. This sequence encodes CASSHKTAGGGGEQFF. The V gene is TRBV3-1 (or the pseudogene TRBV3-2), the J gene TRBJ2-1; 9 bases align to TRBD2. From germline, CDR1 is LGHDT and CDR2 YNNKEL (reference sequence). This CDR3 has 16 amino acids. With 3 bases clipped from V and 10 bases from J, the junction kept 13 bases outside the gene matches.

The gene calls are TRBV7-2 and TRBJ2-1; 10 nucleotides agree with TRBD2. The V segment lost 6 bases and the J segment 9 bases; nucleotides outside the gene matches: 11. CDR1 and CDR2 (germline): SGHTA, FQGNSA. The CDR3 loop spans 15 amino acids. The CDR3 loop is CASRNQLAGIGEQFF. The CDR3, as DNA: TGTGCCAGCAGGAATCAACTAGCGGGAATTGGTGAGCAGTTCTTC. The variable domain in full, with the rest retrieved from reference TRBV7-2 and TRBJ2-1, is GAGVSQSPSNKVTEKGKDVELRCDPISGHTALYWYRQSLGQGLEFLIYFQGNSAPDKSGLPSDRFSAERTGGSVSTLTIQRTQQEDSAVYLCASRNQLAGIGEQFFGPGTRLTVL.

The genes are TRBV18 and TRBJ1-1; 7 bases agree with TRBD1. The CDR3 loop spans 16 amino acids. V trimming: 0 bases; J trimming: 0 bases; junction bases outside the gene matches: 4. Germline V CDR1 and CDR2: KGHSH, LQKENI. The CDR3 region has the DNA TGTGCCAGCTCACCACCACGGGACAGACTGAACACTGAAGCTTTCTTT. As protein: CASSPPRDRLNTEAFF. Full variable domain (rest looked up from reference TRBV18 and TRBJ1-1): NAGVMQNPRHLVRRRGQEARLRCSPMKGHSHVYWYRQLPEEGLKFMVYLQKENIIDESGMPKERFSAEFPKEGPSILRIQQVVRGDSAAYFCASSPPRDRLNTEAFFGQGTRLTVV.

This sequence joins TRBV2 and TRBJ2-7; perhaps D is TRBD1 or TRBD2 (5 bases each). Germline values: CDR1 SNHLY, CDR2 FYNNEI. The CDR3 covers 13 residues. Trimming cost V 9 bases and J 1 base, with 13 bases left between them. The CDR3 DNA follows: TGTGCCAGTACCGGGACGTTATCCTACGAGCAGTACTTC. Amino acid sequence: CASTGTLSYEQYF.